This T cell receptor beta chain was documented in a study of CD8 T cells in ankylosing spondylitis. CDR3 size: 18 residues. V shed 5 bases and J shed 5 bases, with 25 bases lying between them. Germline loops: CDR1 SGHAT, CDR2 FQDESV (reference sequence). Construction of TCR beta libraries was performed using quantitative 5'-RACE with molecular barcodes. MiXCR, applied by TCRdb to the 5' RACE reads, yields one record per CDR3 protein. Among about 360,000 distinct CDR3 sequences listed, approximately 22% were seen once. This sequence was found in a male donor with ankylosing spondylitis or in good health (not recorded which). The source material was blood, either unsorted or a sorted T cell fraction (not recorded which). The V call is TRBV11-1, the J call TRBJ2-1; D is uncertain. The CDR3 DNA follows: TGTGCCAGCAGCGCAGTCGCGCCCCAAGGGTCCCCCCACAATGAGCAGTTCTTC. It specifies CASSAVAPQGSPHNEQFF.